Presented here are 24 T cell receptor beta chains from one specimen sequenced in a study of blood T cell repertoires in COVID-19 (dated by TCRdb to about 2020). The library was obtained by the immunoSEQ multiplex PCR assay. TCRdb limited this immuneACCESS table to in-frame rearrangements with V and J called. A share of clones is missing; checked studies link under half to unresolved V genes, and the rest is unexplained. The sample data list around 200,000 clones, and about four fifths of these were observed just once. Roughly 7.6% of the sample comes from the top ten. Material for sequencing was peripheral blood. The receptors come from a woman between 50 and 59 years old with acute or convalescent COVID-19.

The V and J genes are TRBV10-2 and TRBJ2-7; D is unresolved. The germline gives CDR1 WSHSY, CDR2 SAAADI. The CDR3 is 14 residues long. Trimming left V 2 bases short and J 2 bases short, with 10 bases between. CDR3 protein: CASSELPPPYEQYF. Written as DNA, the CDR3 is TGCGCCAGCAGTGAGCTCCCTCCCCCCTACGAGCAGTACTTC.

CDR3 sequence: CASSTLASMYNEQFF. The DNA of the CDR3 is TGTGCCAGCTCAACCCTAGCGTCTATGTACAATGAGCAGTTCTTC. J is TRBJ2-1 and V is TRBV18, with D possibly TRBD2 on 6 matching bases. This CDR3 is built from 15 residues. CDR1 is KGHSH, CDR2 LQKENI, per germline. Trimming pared 5 bases from V and 4 bases from J, leaving 15 bases between. The full variable domain, rest sourced from reference TRBV18 and TRBJ2-1, is NAGVMQNPRHLVRRRGQEARLRCSPMKGHSHVYWYRQLPEEGLKFMVYLQKENIIDESGMPKERFSAEFPKEGPSILRIQQVVRGDSAAYFCASSTLASMYNEQFFGPGTRLTVL.

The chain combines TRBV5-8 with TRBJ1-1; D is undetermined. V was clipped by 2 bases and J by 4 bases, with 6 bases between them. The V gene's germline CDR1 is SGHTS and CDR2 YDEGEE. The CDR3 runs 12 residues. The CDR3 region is CASSFFLTEAFF. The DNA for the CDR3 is TGTGCCAGCAGCTTTTTCCTCACTGAAGCTTTCTTT.

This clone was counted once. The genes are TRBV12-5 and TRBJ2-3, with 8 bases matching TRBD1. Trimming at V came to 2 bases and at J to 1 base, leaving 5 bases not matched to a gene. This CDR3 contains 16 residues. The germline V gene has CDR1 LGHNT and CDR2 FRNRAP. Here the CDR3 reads CASGLRPGQGTDTQYF. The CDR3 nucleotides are TGTGCTAGTGGTTTGCGCCCGGGACAGGGCACAGATACGCAGTATTTT.

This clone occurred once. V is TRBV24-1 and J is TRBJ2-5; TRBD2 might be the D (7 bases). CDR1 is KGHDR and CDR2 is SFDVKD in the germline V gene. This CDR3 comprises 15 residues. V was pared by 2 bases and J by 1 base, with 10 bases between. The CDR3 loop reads CATSDSRGAQETQYF. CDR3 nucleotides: TGTGCCACCAGTGATTCTCGGGGGGCCCAAGAGACCCAGTACTTC.

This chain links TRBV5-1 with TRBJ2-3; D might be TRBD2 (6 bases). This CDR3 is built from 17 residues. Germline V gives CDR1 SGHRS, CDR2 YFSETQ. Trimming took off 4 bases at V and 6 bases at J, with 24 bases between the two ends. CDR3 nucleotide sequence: TGCGCCAGCAGCAACCCGGGACTCCGGGACTTCTCGGATACGCAGTATTTT. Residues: CASSNPGLRDFSDTQYF.

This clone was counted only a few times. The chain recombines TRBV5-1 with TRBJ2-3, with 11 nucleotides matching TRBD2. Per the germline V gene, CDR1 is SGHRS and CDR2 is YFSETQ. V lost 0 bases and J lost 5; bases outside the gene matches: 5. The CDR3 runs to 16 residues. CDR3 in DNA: TGCGCCAGCAGCTTGGCCACTAGCGGGAGTGGAGATACGCAGTATTTT. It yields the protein CASSLATSGSGDTQYF.

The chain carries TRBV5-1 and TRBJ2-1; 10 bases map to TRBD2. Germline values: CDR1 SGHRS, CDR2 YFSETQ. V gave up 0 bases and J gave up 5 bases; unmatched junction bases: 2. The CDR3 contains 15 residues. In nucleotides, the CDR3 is TGCGCCAGCAGCTTGGTAGGACTAGCGGACAATGAGCAGTTCTTC. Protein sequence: CASSLVGLADNEQFF.

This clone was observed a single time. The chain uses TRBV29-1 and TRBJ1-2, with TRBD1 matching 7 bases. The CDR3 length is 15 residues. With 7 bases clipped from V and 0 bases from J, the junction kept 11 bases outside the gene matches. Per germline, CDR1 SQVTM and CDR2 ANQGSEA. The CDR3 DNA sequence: TGCAGCGCTACGACGGGGACAGCGCCTAACTATGGCTACACCTTC. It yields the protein CSATTGTAPNYGYTF. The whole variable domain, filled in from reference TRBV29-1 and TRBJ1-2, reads SAVISQKPSRDICQRGTSLTIQCQVDSQVTMMFWYRQQPGQSLTLIATANQGSEATYESGFVIDKFPISRPNLTFSTLTVSNMSPEDSSIYLCSATTGTAPNYGYTFGSGTRLTVV.

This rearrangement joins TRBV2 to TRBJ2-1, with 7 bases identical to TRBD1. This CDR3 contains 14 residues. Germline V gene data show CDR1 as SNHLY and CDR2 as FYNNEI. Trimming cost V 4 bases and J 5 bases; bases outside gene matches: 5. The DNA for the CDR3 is TGTGCCAGCAGTGCCCGGACAGGCGACAATGAGCAGTTCTTC. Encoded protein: CASSARTGDNEQFF.

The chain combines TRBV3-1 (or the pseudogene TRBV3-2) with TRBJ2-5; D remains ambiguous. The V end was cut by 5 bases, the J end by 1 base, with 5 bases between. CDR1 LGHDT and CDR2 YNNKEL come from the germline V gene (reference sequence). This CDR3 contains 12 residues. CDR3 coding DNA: TGTGCCAGCAGCAATCTCCAAGAGACCCAGTACTTC. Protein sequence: CASSNLQETQYF.

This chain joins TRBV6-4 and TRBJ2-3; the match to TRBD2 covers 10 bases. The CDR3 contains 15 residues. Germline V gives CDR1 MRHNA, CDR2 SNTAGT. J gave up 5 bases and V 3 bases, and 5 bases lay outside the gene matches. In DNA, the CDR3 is TGTGCCAGCAGTGAGTCGAGGACTAGCGGAGATACGCAGTATTTT. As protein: CASSESRTSGDTQYF.

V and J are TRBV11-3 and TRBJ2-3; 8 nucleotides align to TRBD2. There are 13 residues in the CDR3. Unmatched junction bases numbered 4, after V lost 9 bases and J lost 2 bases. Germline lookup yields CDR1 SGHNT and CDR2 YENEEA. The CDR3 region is CASRAGATDTQYF. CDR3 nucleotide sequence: TGTGCCAGTAGAGCGGGGGCCACAGATACGCAGTATTTT.

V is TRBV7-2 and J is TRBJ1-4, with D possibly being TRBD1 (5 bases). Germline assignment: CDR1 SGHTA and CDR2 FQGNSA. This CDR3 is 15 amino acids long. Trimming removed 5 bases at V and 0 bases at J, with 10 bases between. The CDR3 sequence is CASSTRQSTNEKLFF. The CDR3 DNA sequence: TGTGCCAGCAGCACTCGACAGTCAACTAATGAAAAACTGTTTTTT.

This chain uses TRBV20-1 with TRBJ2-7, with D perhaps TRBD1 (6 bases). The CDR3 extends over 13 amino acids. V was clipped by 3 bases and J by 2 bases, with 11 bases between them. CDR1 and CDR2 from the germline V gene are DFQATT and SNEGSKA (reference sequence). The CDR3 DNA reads TGCAGTGCTAGTGGCCAGGGGCCCTACGAGCAGTACTTC. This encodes CSASGQGPYEQYF.

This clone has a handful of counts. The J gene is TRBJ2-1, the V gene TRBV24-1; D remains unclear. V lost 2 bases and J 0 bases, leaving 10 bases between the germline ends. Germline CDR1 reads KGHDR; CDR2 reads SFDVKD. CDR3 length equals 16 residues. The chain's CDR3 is CATSDSNPSSYNEQFF. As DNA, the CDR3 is TGTGCCACCAGTGATTCTAACCCGAGCTCCTACAATGAGCAGTTCTTC.

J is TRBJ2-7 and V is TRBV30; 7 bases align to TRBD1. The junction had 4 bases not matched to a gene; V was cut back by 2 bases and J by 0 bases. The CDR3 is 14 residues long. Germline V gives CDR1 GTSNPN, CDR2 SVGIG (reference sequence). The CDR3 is CAWSKGQNSYEQYF. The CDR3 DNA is TGTGCCTGGAGTAAGGGACAGAACTCCTACGAGCAGTACTTC. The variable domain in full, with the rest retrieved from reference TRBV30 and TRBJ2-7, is SQTIHQWPATLVQPVGSPLSLECTVEGTSNPNLYWYRQAAGRGLQLLFYSVGIGQISSEVPQNLSASRPQDRQFILSSKKLLLSDSGFYLCAWSKGQNSYEQYFGPGTRLTVT.

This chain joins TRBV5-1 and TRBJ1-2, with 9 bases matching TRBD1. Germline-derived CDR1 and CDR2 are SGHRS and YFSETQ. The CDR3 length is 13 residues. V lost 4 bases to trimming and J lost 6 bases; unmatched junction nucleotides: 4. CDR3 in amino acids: CASSSWTGDGYTF. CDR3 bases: TGCGCCAGCAGCAGCTGGACAGGGGATGGCTACACCTTC. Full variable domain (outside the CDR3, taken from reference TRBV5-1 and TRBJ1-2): KAGVTQTPRYLIKTRGQQVTLSCSPISGHRSVSWYQQTPGQGLQFLFEYFSETQRNKGNFPGRFSGRQFSNSRSEMNVSTLELGDSALYLCASSSWTGDGYTFGSGTRLTVV.

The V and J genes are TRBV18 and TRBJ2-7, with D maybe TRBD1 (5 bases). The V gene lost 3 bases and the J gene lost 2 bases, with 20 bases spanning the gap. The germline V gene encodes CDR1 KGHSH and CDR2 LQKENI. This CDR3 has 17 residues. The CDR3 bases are TGTGCCAGCTCACCCCTCAGGGTCCCAAGGGAAACCTACGAGCAGTACTTC. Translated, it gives CASSPLRVPRETYEQYF. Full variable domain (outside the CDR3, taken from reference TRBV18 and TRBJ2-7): NAGVMQNPRHLVRRRGQEARLRCSPMKGHSHVYWYRQLPEEGLKFMVYLQKENIIDESGMPKERFSAEFPKEGPSILRIQQVVRGDSAAYFCASSPLRVPRETYEQYFGPGTRLTVT.

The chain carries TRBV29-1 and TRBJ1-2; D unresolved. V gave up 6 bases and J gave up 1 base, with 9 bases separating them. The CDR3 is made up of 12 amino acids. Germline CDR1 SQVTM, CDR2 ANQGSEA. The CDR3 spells CSVSRSNYGYTF. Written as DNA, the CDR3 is TGCAGCGTGTCGAGGAGTAACTATGGCTACACCTTC.

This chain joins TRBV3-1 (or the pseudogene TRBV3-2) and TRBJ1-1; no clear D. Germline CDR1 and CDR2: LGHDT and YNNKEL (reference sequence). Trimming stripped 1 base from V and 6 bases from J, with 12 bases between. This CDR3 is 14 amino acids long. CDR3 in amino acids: CASSQGLVDSEAFF. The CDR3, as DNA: TGTGCCAGCAGCCAAGGGTTGGTGGACTCTGAAGCTTTCTTT.

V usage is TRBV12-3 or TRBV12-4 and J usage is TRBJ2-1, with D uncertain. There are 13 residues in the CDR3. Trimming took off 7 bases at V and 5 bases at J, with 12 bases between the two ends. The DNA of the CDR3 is TGTGCCAGCACCCCGGAGAACCACAATGAGCAGTTCTTC. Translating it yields CASTPENHNEQFF.

The CDR3 nucleotides read TGTGCCAGCAGTTTATTGCGCGGACTTACCTACGAGCAGTACTTC. Translating it yields CASSLLRGLTYEQYF. V and J are TRBV28 and TRBJ2-7; possible D gene TRBD2, 5 bases. The length of the CDR3 is 15 residues. The V gene's germline CDR1 is MDHEN and CDR2 SYDVKM. V shed 1 base and J shed 2 bases, with 12 bases lying between them.

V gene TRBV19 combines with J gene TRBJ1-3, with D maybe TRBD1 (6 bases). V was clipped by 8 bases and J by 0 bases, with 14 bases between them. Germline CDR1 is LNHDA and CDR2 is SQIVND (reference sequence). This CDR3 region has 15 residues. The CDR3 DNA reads TGTGCCAGTTCGGACAGAAGTTTCTCTGGAAACACCATATATTTT. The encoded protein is CASSDRSFSGNTIYF.